This T cell receptor (beta chain) was identified in a study of blood T cell repertoires in COVID-19. Study-wide context: T cells, B-cell-depleted T cells, or PBMCs supplied cDNA or gDNA.

In the original workflow: For nucleated cells, counts were estimated from reference gene primer amplification. The table came from immunoSEQ multiplex PCR; TCRdb's copy has only in-frame clones and leaves some out. Clone size and the V and J calls come from that table; the DNA yielded D and trimming. Found here are roughly 100,000 clones, 80% to 90% of them singletons; the top ten hold about 15%. V shed 5 bases and J 10 bases; nucleotides not matched to a gene: 7. The CDR3 has 13 amino acids. The germline gives CDR1 SGHAT, CDR2 FQNNGV. This sequence originates from a man aged 45-65 years with acute or convalescent COVID-19. Sequenced: peripheral blood. This rearrangement joins TRBV11-2 to TRBJ2-7; TRBD1 aligns across 11 bases. CDR3 bases: TGTGCCAGCAGCGACGGGACAGGGGGGGTCCAGTACTTC. Amino acid sequence: CASSDGTGGVQYF.